This T cell receptor beta chain was sequenced during a study of siplizumab effects on memory and regulatory T cells. Only in-frame clones appear in the TCRdb table, and some are missing; sequencing was by immunoSEQ multiplex PCR. The sample yields fewer than 85,000 clones, roughly 94% seen once. In regard to this clone: Its antigen remains unidentified.

CDR1 and CDR2 from the germline V gene are SGHVS and FQNEAQ. After removal of 1 base from V and 2 bases from J, the junction contained 15 bases not matched to a gene. The CDR3 sequence is 20 residues long. Study-level findings and limits: Memory cells seemed less diverse than naive T cells, which also seemed major contributors to the alloresponse. Mappable alloreactive CD4+ clones were on average 68.8% Treg-derived with siplizumab, roughly 28% in controls. Alloreactive sequences from unstimulated CD4+ memory cells fell significantly with siplizumab. Proliferating Tregs' suppressive function in siplizumab cultures went unconfirmed.

V usage is TRBV7-8 and J usage is TRBJ2-5, with 11 bases lining up with TRBD2. This receptor was taken from a human donor in good health. Sequencing was performed on CD8+ T cells sorted from blood. The DNA of the CDR3 is TGTGCCAGCAGCTTAGATATCAGGGGTGAACTAGCGGGAGATCAAGAGACCCAGTACTTC. Protein: CASSLDIRGELAGDQETQYF. The whole variable domain, filled in from reference TRBV7-8 and TRBJ2-5, reads GAGVSQSPRYKVAKRGQDVALRCDPISGHVSLFWYQQALGQGPEFLTYFQNEAQLDKSGLPSDRFFAERPEGSVSTLKIQRTQQEDSAVYLCASSLDIRGELAGDQETQYFGPGTRLLVL.